The T cell receptor (beta chain) described here comes from a study of blood T cells in healthy people across ages. Overall study results and limits: While age rose, TCR beta diversity per million T cells dropped in a roughly linear way.

Sample-barcoded 5' priming and a J-beta primer mix drove a second PCR of about 7 to 12 cycles. Researchers report that a template-switch adaptor with 12 random nucleotides tagged each cDNA molecule. Every sample returned 2.5 million or more CDR3-containing paired-end reads. Via MiXCR, TCRdb re-called the 5' RACE reads, giving one row per CDR3 protein. The sample has around 2 million distinct CDR3 sequences; approximately 39% are singletons. The CDR3 runs 16 residues. V was pared by 2 bases and J by 2 bases, with 15 bases between. From germline, CDR1 is MGHRA and CDR2 YSYEKL. In regard to this clonotype: No antigen is known for it.

This chain connects TRBV4-1 to TRBJ1-1, with a tentative D call TRBD1 (6 bases). The sequence was collected from a human donor in good health. Material for sequencing was blood. The CDR3 is CASSQPVGGLNTEAFF. The CDR3 DNA reads as TGCGCCAGCAGCCAACCGGTGGGGGGGCTCAACACTGAAGCTTTCTTT.